Described below is a single T cell receptor (beta chain) sequence and its context. At least ten counts were recorded for this clonotype. Which antigen it targets is not known. Base qualities are not provided; no much larger clone lies one nucleotide away. TCRdb shows the sequencer as Illumina HiSeq 1500. Starting from the raw public reads, TCRdb applied fastp trimming at Q25, assembled clones with MiXCR and retained in-frame beta chains. Rows matching on CDR3 protein sequence are summarized as one entry with the most common DNA and genes. This sample comprises over 25,000 distinct CDR3 sequences, about a fifth of them detected only once. In total, the top ten clones hold about four fifths of the sample. The sample's treatment or condition label, in plain terms: in vitro stimulation with specific CMV peptide epitopes to enrich CMV-specific T cells. V is clipped by 2 bases and J by 4 bases, and the sequence between their germline boundaries is 8 bases long. As encoded in the germline V gene, CDR1 is SGHTA while CDR2 is FQGNSA. Its CDR3 holds 13 amino acids, cysteine through phenylalanine. Solely the CDR3 DNA is kept, with 39 bases framed from the first base.

The entry originates in a study of T cell repertoires in cytomegalovirus infection (dated by TCRdb to the late 2010s). Turning to the overall study: The peptide stimulations were aimed at well-studied HLA-B-restricted epitopes as well as recently identified HLA-C-restricted CMV epitopes, whose presentation resists viral immunomodulation. The HLA type of each donor mattered for the analysis, because public TCR beta signatures pointed to carriage of CMV infection along with the matching HLA type.

Overall results and qualifications from the work: The ex vivo response was dominated by HLA-C-restricted CMV-specific TCR beta clonotypes, which also provided the single most frequent clonotype in two of eight donors. Cumulative frequency of public TCR beta family members discriminated carriers of CMV infection plus the relevant HLA type in this cohort and an independent approximately 350-donor cohort.

Recombination joined TRBV7-2 with TRBJ1-1; the D segment cannot be called with confidence. Source: CD8+ T cells from cultured PBMCs, taken from culture after CMV antigen stimulation. This clonotype originated in a human donor in good health (CMV status not recorded). Some clones in this sample may be carry-over from other donors' samples. The bases read TGTGCCAGCAGCTTAAGGCAGATCACTGAAGCTTTCTTT. Its translation is CASSLRQITEAFF. Joined to the reference TRBV7-2 and TRBJ1-1 proteins, this CDR3 gives the full variable domain: GAGVSQSPSNKVTEKGKDVELRCDPISGHTALYWYRQSLGQGLEFLIYFQGNSAPDKSGLPSDRFSAERTGGSVSTLTIQRTQQEDSAVYLCASSLRQITEAFFGQGTRLTVV.